This T cell receptor (beta chain) emerged from a study of blood T cell repertoires in COVID-19. The CDR3 extends over 15 amino acids. V lost 5 bases and J 7 bases, leaving 15 bases between the germline ends. Germline V gene lookup returns CDR1 SNHLY and CDR2 FYNNEI. Source study methods: Estimates of nucleated cell counts were drawn from the amplification of reference gene primers. The assay was immunoSEQ multiplex PCR, and TCRdb's table has in-frame clones only and misses some. V and J calls and clone size are given by that table; D and trimming were obtained from the DNA. The sample records approximately 21,000 clones, 60% to 85% being singletons.

This receptor was taken from a man older than 75 with acute or convalescent COVID-19. The chain couples TRBV2 to TRBJ1-6, with D unclear. Sample: peripheral blood. CDR3 nucleotides: TGTGCCAGCAGTACTGGCGGGGTCGGCAATTCACCCCTCCACTTT. Amino acid sequence: CASSTGGVGNSPLHF.